This T cell receptor (beta chain) was identified during a study of blood T cell repertoires in COVID-19. Study at large: COVID-19 samples collected from the United States, Italy and Spain covered acute and convalescent phases.

As handled by the study authors: Reference gene primer amplification in the assay estimated nucleated cell counts. Some clones are missing from TCRdb's copy, which holds only in-frame ones; the method was immunoSEQ multiplex PCR. V and J calls and clone size come straight from that table; D and trimming were deduced from the DNA. The data contain 130,000 to 150,000 clones, 79% of them singletons. The V and J ends lost 4 bases and 6 bases respectively, with 12 bases between them. Germline V gene lookup returns CDR1 MNHEY and CDR2 SVGEGT. The CDR3 is 13 amino acids. The sequenced sample was peripheral blood. The chain uses TRBV6-2 or TRBV6-3 and TRBJ1-2; TRBD1 is a possible D gene (6 bases). The source of this sequence is a man aged 60 to 75 with acute or convalescent COVID-19. The CDR3 DNA follows: TGTGCCAGCAGTTTCGGACAGTCCGATGGCTACACCTTC. Its protein is CASSFGQSDGYTF.